The 26 T cell receptor beta chains listed next were all sequenced from one sample in a study of metastatic and nonmetastatic thyroid tumors. Not a single patient had been given any form of treatment at any point before undergoing thyroid surgery. TCRdb called clones again from the PCR reads with MiXCR. Counted here are under 100,000 clones, around 9.2% occurring once; the ten biggest clones make up roughly 10%. The sample taken for sequencing was blood. The receptors here all came from a female donor with papillary thyroid cancer or a benign thyroid nodule (not recorded which). Some clones in this sample may be carry-over from other donors' samples.

This clone was detected only a few times. The chain employs TRBV5-4 and TRBJ1-1, with TRBD1 matching 7 bases. Germline lookup yields CDR1 SGHNT and CDR2 YYREEE (reference sequence). The CDR3 has 14 residues. The V gene end was trimmed by 1 base and the J gene end by 4 bases; junction bases not matched to a gene: 4. Here the CDR3 DNA reads TGTGCCAGCAGCTTGCAGGGGGGGACCACTGAAGCTTTCTTT. Translation: CASSLQGGTTEAFF.

As regards this clone: This sequence may be a read error, since a much larger clone differs from it by one base. V is TRBV6-4 and J is TRBJ2-1; 8 nucleotides align to TRBD1. J was trimmed by 6 bases and V by 0 bases; bases with no gene match: 4. This CDR3 region has 15 residues. Germline V CDR1 and CDR2: MRHNA, SNTAGT. CDR3 loop: CASSDSQQGGNEQFF. The CDR3 region has the DNA TGTGCCAGCAGTGACTCCCAACAGGGGGGCAATGAGCAGTTCTTC.

This clone appeared many times. CDR3 region: CASSQDGGVQAFF. CDR3 bases: TGCGCCAGCAGCCAAGATGGGGGAGTCCAAGCTTTCTTT. The chain employs TRBV4-1 and TRBJ1-1, with a tentative D call TRBD1 (5 bases). The CDR3 spans 13 residues. The V end was cut by 0 bases, the J end by 9 bases, with 11 bases between. The germline V gene encodes CDR1 MGHRA and CDR2 YSYEKL.

This clone has at least ten counts. The CDR3 here is CASSLRGLAGSLSTDTQYF. The CDR3 region has the DNA TGTGCCAGCAGCTTACGGGGCCTAGCGGGGAGTCTTAGCACAGATACGCAGTATTTT. The chain links TRBV7-3 to TRBJ2-3; 9 bases line up with TRBD2. Unmatched junction bases numbered 12, after V lost 2 bases and J lost 0 bases. There are 19 residues in the CDR3. The germline gives CDR1 SGHTA, CDR2 FQGTGA.

Many counts were recorded for this clone. The chain joins TRBV6-1 to TRBJ1-2, with D tentatively TRBD1 (6 bases). The CDR3 is made up of 15 amino acids. Germline V gene lookup returns CDR1 MNHNS and CDR2 SASEGT. Trimming shortened V by 0 bases and J by 3 bases, and 11 bases separated the two germline ends. CDR3 nucleotides: TGTGCCAGCAGTGAAGCGCTTCAGGGGTACTATGGCTACACCTTC. Its protein is CASSEALQGYYGYTF.

This clone occurred many times. J is TRBJ1-4 and V is TRBV4-1, with D hard to call. Per the germline V gene, CDR1 is MGHRA and CDR2 is YSYEKL. This CDR3 has 14 amino acids. Trimming shortened V by 2 bases and J by 3 bases, and 7 bases separated the two germline ends. CDR3 residues: CASSQRTANEKLFF. CDR3 bases: TGCGCCAGCAGCCAAAGGACGGCTAATGAAAAACTGTTTTTT.

This clone was counted at least ten times. V and J are TRBV7-8 and TRBJ2-7; tentative D call: TRBD1 (7 bases). Between the trimmed V and J ends, which lost 10 bases and 5 bases, there was a span of 12 bases. CDR3 length equals 11 residues. The germline gives CDR1 SGHVS, CDR2 FQNEAQ. The DNA for the CDR3 is TGTGCCACCCAGGGGGGCCACGAGCAGTACTTC. Amino acids: CATQGGHEQYF. The whole variable domain, filled in from reference TRBV7-8 and TRBJ2-7, reads GAGVSQSPRYKVAKRGQDVALRCDPISGHVSLFWYQQALGQGPEFLTYFQNEAQLDKSGLPSDRFFAERPEGSVSTLKIQRTQQEDSAVYLCATQGGHEQYFGPGTRLTVT.

The chain uses TRBV6-1 and TRBJ1-2; 10 bases map to TRBD1. The V and J ends lost 6 bases and 4 bases, in that order; junction bases with no gene match: 8. This CDR3 is built from 15 residues. Germline V gene data show CDR1 as MNHNS and CDR2 as SASEGT. CDR3 DNA: TGTGCCAGCAGGGGTGGGACAGGGGAATCCTATGGCTACACCTTC. Protein product: CASRGGTGESYGYTF.

To note about this clone: The junction departs from germline at one end; a sequencing error may be responsible. V gene TRBV6-1 combines with J gene TRBJ1-5; D is perhaps TRBD1 (5 bases). In germline, CDR1 is MNHNS, CDR2 SASEGT. The length of the CDR3 is 15 residues. The CDR3 protein is CAISELSGGNQPQHF. CDR3 sequence (DNA): TGTGCCATCAGTGAATTATCGGGGGGCAATCAGCCCCAGCATTTT.

This clone has at least ten counts. The chain carries TRBV6-1 and TRBJ1-5; D remains ambiguous. Trimming stripped 3 bases from V and 1 base from J, with 13 bases between. Germline V gene sequence: CDR1 MNHNS, CDR2 SASEGT. The CDR3 covers 16 residues. The CDR3 nucleotides are TGTGCCAGCAGTGACCGACCTGGACGGAGCAATCAGCCCCAGCATTTT. This encodes CASSDRPGRSNQPQHF.

Many counts were recorded for this clone. This chain uses TRBV24-1 with TRBJ2-1; D remains ambiguous. This CDR3 contains 12 residues. Trimming took off 5 bases at V and 9 bases at J, with 10 bases between the two ends. Per germline, CDR1 KGHDR and CDR2 SFDVKD. The DNA for the CDR3 is TGTGCCACCAGTGGGGAATGGGGTGAGCAGTTCTTC. Protein: CATSGEWGEQFF.

Concerning this clone itself: An end of the junction does not agree with germline; a read error may underlie this. The V gene is TRBV27, the J gene TRBJ1-1; D uncertain. Germline V lookup: CDR1 MNHEY, CDR2 SMNVEV (reference sequence). This CDR3 comprises 12 residues. CDR3 sequence reads: CASSFGNTVAFF. The CDR3, as DNA: TGTGCCAGCAGTTTCGGGAACACTGTAGCTTTCTTT.

This clone was observed many times. The chain employs TRBV6-4 and TRBJ2-3; D unresolved. The germline V and J ends were trimmed by 2 bases and 2 bases, with 8 bases remaining between them. Germline CDR1 and CDR2: MRHNA and SNTAGT. The CDR3 extends over 14 amino acids. CDR3 nucleotides: TGTGCCAGCAGTGACAGACATACCACAGATACGCAGTATTTT. Its translation is CASSDRHTTDTQYF.

Ten or more counts support this clone. The chain carries TRBV3-1 and TRBJ1-5; TRBD1 aligns across 7 bases. The CDR3 is 16 amino acids. The ends lost 4 bases at V and 0 bases at J; junction bases unmatched: 6. Germline V CDR1 and CDR2: LGHDT, YNNKEL (reference sequence). CDR3: CASSPGTVLSNQPQHF. Written as DNA, the CDR3 is TGTGCCAGCAGCCCGGGGACAGTTCTTAGCAATCAGCCCCAGCATTTT.

This clone has more than one count but fewer than ten. It may be a read error: a sequence one base away is much more abundant. Other nucleotide sequences in the sample specify the same CDR3. The genes are TRBV6-1 and TRBJ2-3; tentatively, D is TRBD2 (5 bases). CDR1 and CDR2 from the germline V gene are MNHNS and SASEGT. The CDR3 extends over 15 amino acids. V gave up 6 bases and J gave up 2 bases, with 15 bases separating them. The CDR3 region is CASSWAGANTDTQYF. The CDR3 DNA follows: TGTGCCAGCAGCTGGGCGGGTGCGAACACAGATACGCAGTATTTT.

The chain couples TRBV4-1 to TRBJ2-3; 8 nucleotides align to TRBD1. V lost 1 base to trimming and J lost 2 bases; unmatched junction nucleotides: 17. The CDR3 runs to 20 residues. Germline CDR1 reads MGHRA; CDR2 reads YSYEKL. The CDR3 nucleotides are TGCGCCAGCAGCCAAGGCCATCCGAACACCGGGGACAGGTTCACAGATACGCAGTATTTT. This gives the protein CASSQGHPNTGDRFTDTQYF.

This clone was counted at least ten times. The chain joins TRBV3-1 to TRBJ1-3; D is unresolved. The V gene's germline CDR1 is LGHDT and CDR2 YNNKEL (reference sequence). The ends were cut back, 0 bases at V and 3 bases at J, with 6 bases in the middle. The CDR3 has 14 residues. The CDR3 coding sequence is TGTGCCAGCAGCCAAGACCCGTTTGGAAACACCATATATTTT. Encoded protein: CASSQDPFGNTIYF.

This clone was detected many times. The chain links TRBV9 to TRBJ2-1, with D perhaps TRBD1 or TRBD2 (6 bases each). Trimming pared 0 bases from V and 3 bases from J, leaving 10 bases between. CDR1 is SGDLS, CDR2 YYNGEE, per germline. The CDR3 is made up of 15 amino acids. In nucleotides, the CDR3 is TGTGCCAGCAGCGTAGAGGGGGGCGTCTACAATGAGCAGTTCTTC. Its translation: CASSVEGGVYNEQFF.

This clone was counted ten times or more. CDR3 DNA sequence: TGTGCCAGCAGTTTAAGGGTTTCACCCCTCCACTTT. It translates to CASSLRVSPLHF. V is TRBV12-3 or TRBV12-4 and J is TRBJ1-6; unclear D gene. V was clipped by 2 bases and J by 9 bases, with 5 bases between them. CDR3 length equals 12 residues.

This clone has a count of ten or more. The chain carries TRBV25-1 and TRBJ2-7; TRBD2 agrees at 7 bases. CDR3 length: 14 residues. Germline CDR1 reads MGHDK; CDR2 reads SYGVNS. J was trimmed by 3 bases and V by 4 bases; bases with no gene match: 6. This CDR3 is CASSVSGLVYEQYF. CDR3 DNA sequence: TGTGCCAGCAGTGTATCAGGACTAGTCTACGAGCAGTACTTC.

In its sample, this clone was seen many times. The chain carries TRBV20-1 and TRBJ1-1, with a tentative D call TRBD1 (5 bases). The CDR3 contains 13 residues. Germline CDR1 DFQATT, CDR2 SNEGSKA (reference sequence). With 6 bases removed from V and 0 bases from J, the gap between germline ends came to 11 bases. CDR3 DNA: TGCAGTGCCCGGGGCAAGGTGAACACTGAAGCTTTCTTT. The encoded protein is CSARGKVNTEAFF.

This clone was observed a few times. The chain couples TRBV5-1 to TRBJ2-3, with 7 nucleotides matching TRBD2. After removal of 4 bases from V and 3 bases from J, the junction contained 8 bases not matched to a gene. CDR1 is SGHRS and CDR2 is YFSETQ in the germline V gene. The CDR3 runs to 15 residues. CDR3 loop: CASSPPSRGTDTQYF. In DNA form, the CDR3 reads TGCGCCAGCAGCCCCCCGTCGCGGGGGACAGATACGCAGTATTTT.

This clone was seen many times. Other nucleotide sequences from this sample produce the same CDR3. This chain connects TRBV6-1 to TRBJ1-1; D remains ambiguous. CDR3 length: 14 residues. The V and J ends lost 0 bases and 4 bases respectively, with 9 bases between them. Germline CDR1 is MNHNS and CDR2 is SASEGT. The DNA for the CDR3 is TGTGCCAGCAGTGAAGCTGGGCCCGGCACTGAAGCTTTCTTT. The encoded protein is CASSEAGPGTEAFF.

This clone was seen at least ten times. The chain employs TRBV28 and TRBJ2-3, with D possibly matching TRBD1 (6 bases). Germline values: CDR1 MDHEN, CDR2 SYDVKM. Trimming cost V 3 bases and J 2 bases, with 9 bases left between them. This CDR3 region has 14 residues. CDR3 loop: CASSFQGYTDTQYF. The DNA of the CDR3 is TGTGCCAGCAGTTTCCAGGGGTACACAGATACGCAGTATTTT. Full variable domain (remainder filled in from reference TRBV28 and TRBJ2-3): DVKVTQSSRYLVKRTGEKVFLECVQDMDHENMFWYRQDPGLGLRLIYFSYDVKMKEKGDIPEGYSVSREKKERFSLILESASTNQTSMYLCASSFQGYTDTQYFGPGTRLTVL.

This clone showed up many times. The rearrangement links TRBV6-1 to TRBJ1-3, with D unclear. Germline V lookup: CDR1 MNHNS, CDR2 SASEGT. The CDR3 is 12 residues long. V was shortened by 7 bases and J by 0 bases, with 4 bases between the two germline ends. The CDR3, as DNA: TGTGCCAGCATCTCCTCTGGAAACACCATATATTTT. This translates into CASISSGNTIYF.

At least ten counts were recorded for this clone. The gene calls are TRBV9 and TRBJ2-5; 7 positions agree with TRBD1. V shed 2 bases, J shed 6 bases, and the junction held 4 bases outside the gene matches. Germline V gene sequence: CDR1 SGDLS, CDR2 YYNGEE. The CDR3 sequence is 13 residues long. The CDR3 protein is CASSVDREKTQYF. In DNA, the CDR3 is TGTGCCAGCAGCGTTGACAGGGAAAAGACCCAGTACTTC.